This T cell receptor beta chain was identified in a study of cytomegalovirus exposure and HLA in healthy donors. Turning to this clone: Its target is unknown.

Overall study findings and caveats: Sequencing depth across donors, presence/absence analyses assumed, was roughly uniform.

This CDR3 has 13 amino acids. The germline V gene encodes CDR1 SNHLY and CDR2 FYNNEI. V shed 3 bases and J shed 4 bases, with 8 bases lying between them. PCR employed 60 Vbeta and 13 Jbeta primers. Profiling relied on immunoSEQ multiplex PCR, and the TCRdb table lists in-frame clones only, not all of them. The table lists under 200,000 clones, 65% to 90% of them singletons. V is TRBV2 and J is TRBJ2-3, with D possibly TRBD1 on 5 matching bases. The sequence was collected from a man between 45 and 60 years old in good health and CMV-seropositive. Sequenced: PBMCs. CDR3: CASSDTGADTQYF. The CDR3, as DNA: TGTGCCAGCAGTGATACAGGCGCAGATACGCAGTATTTT.